The present entry profiles one T cell receptor beta chain with its context. The germline V gene has CDR1 GTSNPN and CDR2 SVGIG (reference sequence). The V and J ends lost 0 bases and 8 bases respectively, with 8 bases between them. The CDR3 runs 12 residues. Using a J-beta primer mix together with a sample-barcoded 5' primer, a second PCR was run for about 6 to 11 cycles. One entry per CDR3 protein, called by TCRdb with MiXCR from the 5' RACE reads. The sample yields roughly 700,000 distinct CDR3 sequences, around half seen once. This specimen comes from a study of blood T cells in healthy people across ages. At the level of the study: Template switching retrieved approximately one barcoded beta molecule for each two T cells.

V is TRBV30 and J is TRBJ2-1; D is unresolved. The source is a woman aged 60-75 years in good health. The specimen was blood. The CDR3 spells CAWSVRQYEQFF. As DNA, the CDR3 is TGTGCCTGGAGTGTAAGGCAGTATGAGCAGTTCTTC.